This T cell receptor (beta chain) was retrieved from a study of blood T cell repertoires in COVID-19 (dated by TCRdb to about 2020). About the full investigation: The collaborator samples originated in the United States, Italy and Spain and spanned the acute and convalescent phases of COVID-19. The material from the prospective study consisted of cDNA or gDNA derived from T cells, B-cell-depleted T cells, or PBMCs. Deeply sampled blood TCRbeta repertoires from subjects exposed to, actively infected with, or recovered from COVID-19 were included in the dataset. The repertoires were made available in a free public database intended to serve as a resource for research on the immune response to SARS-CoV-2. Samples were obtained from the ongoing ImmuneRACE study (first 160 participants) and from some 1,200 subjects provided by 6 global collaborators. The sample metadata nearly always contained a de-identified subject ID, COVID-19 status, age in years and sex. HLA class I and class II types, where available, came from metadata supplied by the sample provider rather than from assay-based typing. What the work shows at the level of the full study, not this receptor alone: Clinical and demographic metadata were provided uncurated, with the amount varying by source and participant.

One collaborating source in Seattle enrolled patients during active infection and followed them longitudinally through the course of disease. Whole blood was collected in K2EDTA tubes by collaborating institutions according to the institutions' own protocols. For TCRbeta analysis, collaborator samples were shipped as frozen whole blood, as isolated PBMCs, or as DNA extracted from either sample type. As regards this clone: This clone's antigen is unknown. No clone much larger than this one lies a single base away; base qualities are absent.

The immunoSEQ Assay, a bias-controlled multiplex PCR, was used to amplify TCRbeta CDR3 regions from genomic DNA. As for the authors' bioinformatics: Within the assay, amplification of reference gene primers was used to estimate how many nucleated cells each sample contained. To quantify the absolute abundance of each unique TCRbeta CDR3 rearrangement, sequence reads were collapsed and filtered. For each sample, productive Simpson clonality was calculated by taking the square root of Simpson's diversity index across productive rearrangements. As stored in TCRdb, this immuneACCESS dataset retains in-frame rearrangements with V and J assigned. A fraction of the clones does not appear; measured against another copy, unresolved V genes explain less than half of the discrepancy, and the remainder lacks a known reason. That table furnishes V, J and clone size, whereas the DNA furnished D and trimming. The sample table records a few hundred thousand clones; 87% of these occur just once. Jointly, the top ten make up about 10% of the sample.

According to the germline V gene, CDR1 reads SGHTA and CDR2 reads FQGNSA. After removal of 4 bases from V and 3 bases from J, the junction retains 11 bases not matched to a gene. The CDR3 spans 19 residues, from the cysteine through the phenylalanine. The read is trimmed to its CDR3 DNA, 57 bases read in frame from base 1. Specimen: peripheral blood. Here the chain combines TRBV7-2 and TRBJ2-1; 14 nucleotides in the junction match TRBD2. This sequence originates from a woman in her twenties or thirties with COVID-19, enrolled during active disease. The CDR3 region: CASSSRGTSGSGGYNEQFF. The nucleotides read TGTGCCAGCAGCTCCAGAGGGACTAGCGGGAGCGGAGGCTACAATGAGCAGTTCTTC.